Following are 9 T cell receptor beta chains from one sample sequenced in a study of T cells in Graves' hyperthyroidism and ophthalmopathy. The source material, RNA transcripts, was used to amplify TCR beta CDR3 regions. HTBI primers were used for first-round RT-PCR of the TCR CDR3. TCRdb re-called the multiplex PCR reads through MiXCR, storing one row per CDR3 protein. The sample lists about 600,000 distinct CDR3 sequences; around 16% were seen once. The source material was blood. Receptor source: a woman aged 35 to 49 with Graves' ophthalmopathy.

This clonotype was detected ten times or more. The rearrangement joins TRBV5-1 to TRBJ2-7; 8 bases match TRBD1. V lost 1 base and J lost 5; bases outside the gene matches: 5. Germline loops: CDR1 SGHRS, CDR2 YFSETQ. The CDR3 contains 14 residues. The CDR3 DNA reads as TGCGCCAGCAGCTTGCCGGGACAGGCTAACGAGCAGTACTTC. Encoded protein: CASSLPGQANEQYF.

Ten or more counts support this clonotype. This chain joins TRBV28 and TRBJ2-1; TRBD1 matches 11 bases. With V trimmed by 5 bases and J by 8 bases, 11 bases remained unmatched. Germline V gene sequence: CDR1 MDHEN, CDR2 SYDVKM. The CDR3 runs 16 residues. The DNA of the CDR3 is TGTGCCAGCAGTCACTTCCCGGGACAGGGGGTCTATGAGCAGTTCTTC. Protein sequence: CASSHFPGQGVYEQFF.

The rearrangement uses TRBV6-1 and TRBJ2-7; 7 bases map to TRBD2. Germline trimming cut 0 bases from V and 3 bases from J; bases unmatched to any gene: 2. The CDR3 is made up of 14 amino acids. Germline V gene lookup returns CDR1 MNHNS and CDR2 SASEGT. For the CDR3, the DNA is TGTGCCAGCAGTGAAGCGACTAGCTACTACGAGCAGTACTTC. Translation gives CASSEATSYYEQYF.

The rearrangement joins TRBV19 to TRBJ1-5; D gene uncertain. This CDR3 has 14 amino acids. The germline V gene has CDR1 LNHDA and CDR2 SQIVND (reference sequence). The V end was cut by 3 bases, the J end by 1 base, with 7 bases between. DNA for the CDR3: TGTGCCAGTAGTATGGTGGGGAGCAATCAGCCCCAGCATTTT. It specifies CASSMVGSNQPQHF.

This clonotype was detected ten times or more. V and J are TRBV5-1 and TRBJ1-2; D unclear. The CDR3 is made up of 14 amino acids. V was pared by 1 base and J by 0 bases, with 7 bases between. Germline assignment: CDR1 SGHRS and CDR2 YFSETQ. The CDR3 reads CASSLSHSNYGYTF. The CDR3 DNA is TGCGCCAGCAGCTTGTCGCACTCTAACTATGGCTACACCTTC.

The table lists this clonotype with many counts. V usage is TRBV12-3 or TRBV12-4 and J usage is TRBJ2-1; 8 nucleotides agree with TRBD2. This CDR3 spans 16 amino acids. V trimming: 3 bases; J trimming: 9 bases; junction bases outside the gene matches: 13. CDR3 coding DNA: TGTGCCAGCAGTTTTGGATCGGCTAGCGGGTCTGCTGAGCAGTTCTTC. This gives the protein CASSFGSASGSAEQFF.

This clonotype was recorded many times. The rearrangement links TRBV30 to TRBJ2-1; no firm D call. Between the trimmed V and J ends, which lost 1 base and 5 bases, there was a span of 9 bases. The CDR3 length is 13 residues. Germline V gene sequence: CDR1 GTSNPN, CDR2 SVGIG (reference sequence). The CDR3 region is CAWSGEADNEQFF. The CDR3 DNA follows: TGTGCCTGGAGTGGGGAAGCCGACAATGAGCAGTTCTTC.

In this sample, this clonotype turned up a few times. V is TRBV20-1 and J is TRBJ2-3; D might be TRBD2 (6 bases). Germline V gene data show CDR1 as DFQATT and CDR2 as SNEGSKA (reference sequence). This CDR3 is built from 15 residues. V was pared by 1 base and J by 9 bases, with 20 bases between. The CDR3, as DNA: TGCAGTGCTAGAGGGGGCGGGGCGTCTCTTACCACGCAGTATTTT. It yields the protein CSARGGGASLTTQYF.

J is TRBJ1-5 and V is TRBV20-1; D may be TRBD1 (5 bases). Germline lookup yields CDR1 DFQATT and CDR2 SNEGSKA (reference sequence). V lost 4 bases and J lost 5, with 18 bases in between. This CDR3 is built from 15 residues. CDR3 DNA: TGCAGTGCTATCGATGGCACAGGCACGGATCAGCCCCAGCATTTT. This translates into CSAIDGTGTDQPQHF.